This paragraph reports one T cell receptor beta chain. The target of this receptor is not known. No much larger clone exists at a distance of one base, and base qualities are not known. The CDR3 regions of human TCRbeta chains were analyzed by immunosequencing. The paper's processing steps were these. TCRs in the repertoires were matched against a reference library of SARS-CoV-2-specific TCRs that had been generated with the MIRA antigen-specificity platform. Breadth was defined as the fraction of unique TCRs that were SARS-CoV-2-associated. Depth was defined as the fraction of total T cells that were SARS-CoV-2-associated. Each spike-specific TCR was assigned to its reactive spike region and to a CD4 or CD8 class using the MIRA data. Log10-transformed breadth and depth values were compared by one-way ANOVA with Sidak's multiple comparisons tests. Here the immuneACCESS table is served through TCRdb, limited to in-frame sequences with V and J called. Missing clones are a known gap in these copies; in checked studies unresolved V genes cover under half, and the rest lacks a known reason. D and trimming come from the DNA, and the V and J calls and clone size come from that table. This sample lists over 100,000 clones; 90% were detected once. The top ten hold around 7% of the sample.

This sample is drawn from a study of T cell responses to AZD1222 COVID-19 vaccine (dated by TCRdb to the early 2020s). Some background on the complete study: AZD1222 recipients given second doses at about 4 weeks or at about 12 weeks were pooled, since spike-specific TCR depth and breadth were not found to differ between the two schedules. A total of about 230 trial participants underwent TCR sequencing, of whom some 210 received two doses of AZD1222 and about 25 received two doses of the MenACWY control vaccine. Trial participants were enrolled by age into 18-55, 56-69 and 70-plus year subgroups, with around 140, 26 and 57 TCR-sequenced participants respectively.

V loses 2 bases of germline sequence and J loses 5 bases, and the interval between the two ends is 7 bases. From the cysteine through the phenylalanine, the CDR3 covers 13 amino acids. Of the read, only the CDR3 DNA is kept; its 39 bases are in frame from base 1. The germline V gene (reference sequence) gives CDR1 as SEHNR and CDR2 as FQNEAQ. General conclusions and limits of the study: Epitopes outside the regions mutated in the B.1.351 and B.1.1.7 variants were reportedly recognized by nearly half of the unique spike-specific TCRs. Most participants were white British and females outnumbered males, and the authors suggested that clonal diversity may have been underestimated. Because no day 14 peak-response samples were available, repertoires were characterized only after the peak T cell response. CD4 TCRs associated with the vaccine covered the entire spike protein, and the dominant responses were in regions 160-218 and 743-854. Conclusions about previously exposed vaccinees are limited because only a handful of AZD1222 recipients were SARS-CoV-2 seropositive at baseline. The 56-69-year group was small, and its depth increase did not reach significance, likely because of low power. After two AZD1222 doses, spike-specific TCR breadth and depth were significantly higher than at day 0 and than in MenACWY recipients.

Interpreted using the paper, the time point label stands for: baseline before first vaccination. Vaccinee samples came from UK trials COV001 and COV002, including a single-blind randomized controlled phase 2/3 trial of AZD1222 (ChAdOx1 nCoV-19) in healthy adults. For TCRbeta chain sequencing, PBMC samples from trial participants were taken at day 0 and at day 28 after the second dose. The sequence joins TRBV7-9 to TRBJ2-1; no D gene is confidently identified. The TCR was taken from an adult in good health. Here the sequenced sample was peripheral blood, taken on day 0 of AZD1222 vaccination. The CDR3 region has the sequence CASSLIRNNEQFF. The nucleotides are TGTGCCAGCAGCTTAATAAGAAACAATGAGCAGTTCTTC.